This passage covers 13 T cell receptor beta chains from one sample sequenced in a study of T-cell memory formation after mild COVID-19 (dated by TCRdb to the early 2020s). Libraries were built with 5' RACE. Sequenced using an Illumina NovaSeq 6000. In TCRdb, the public reads were trimmed at Q25 with fastp and aligned with MiXCR, with productive beta chains retained. CDR3 protein duplicates are merged, each entry listing the most common genes and DNA. The sample profile shows about 240,000 distinct CDR3 sequences; over 8.5% of them were found once. The ten biggest clones cover more than 20% of the sample. Sequencing was performed on PBMCs or a T cell subset sorted from them (not recorded which). The receptor source for this set is a man between 18 and 35 years old who had mild COVID-19 (a few samples of this study predate the infection). The sample titles of this study are shuffled in the database, so cell type and time point are left out; the donor was told from shared clones.

This clonotype was observed at least ten times. The chain uses TRBV5-1 and TRBJ2-3, with 9 bases identical to TRBD2. The CDR3 loop spans 15 amino acids. V lost 6 bases to trimming and J lost 6 bases; unmatched junction nucleotides: 11. The V gene's germline CDR1 is SGHRS and CDR2 YFSETQ. This CDR3 reads CASKGTGTSLDTQYF. As DNA, the CDR3 is TGCGCCAGCAAGGGCACCGGGACTAGCTTGGATACGCAGTATTTT.

As DNA, the CDR3 is TGTGCCACCAGCAGCGGGACAGACCAAGAGACCCAGTACTTC. Protein: CATSSGTDQETQYF. This chain joins TRBV15 and TRBJ2-5; 7 bases fit TRBD1. The CDR3 covers 14 residues. V shed 3 bases and J 0 bases; nucleotides not matched to a gene: 1. Looked up from germline, CDR1 is LNHNV and CDR2 is YYDKDF (reference sequence).

A few counts support this clonotype. The chain links TRBV20-1 to TRBJ1-3; D is uncertain. V was trimmed by 0 bases and J by 0 bases, leaving 9 bases between them. Germline assignment: CDR1 DFQATT and CDR2 SNEGSKA (reference sequence). CDR3 length: 15 residues. DNA of the CDR3: TGCAGTGCTAGAGATCCCGGGAGCTCTGGAAACACCATATATTTT. Protein: CSARDPGSSGNTIYF.

The genes are TRBV9 and TRBJ2-3; 9 nucleotides match TRBD2. The germline V gene has CDR1 SGDLS and CDR2 YYNGEE. The CDR3 is made up of 14 amino acids. J lost 4 bases, V lost 5 bases, and 5 bases had no gene match. The CDR3 sequence is CASSGGGAPDTQYF. In nucleotides, the CDR3 is TGTGCCAGCAGTGGCGGGGGGGCCCCAGATACGCAGTATTTT.

This clonotype has more than one count but fewer than ten. The chain is built from TRBV9 and TRBJ2-3; the match to TRBD1 covers 9 bases. The ends lost 3 bases at V and 3 bases at J; junction bases unmatched: 8. The CDR3 extends over 16 amino acids. Per the germline V gene, CDR1 is SGDLS and CDR2 is YYNGEE. The CDR3 protein is CASSGDRDGWTDTQYF. The CDR3 DNA sequence: TGTGCCAGCAGCGGGGACAGGGACGGGTGGACAGATACGCAGTATTTT.

This chain joins TRBV10-1 and TRBJ2-7; no clear D. Deletions cut 0 bases from V and 7 bases from J, with 7 bases between. The CDR3 loop spans 12 amino acids. Germline V gene data show CDR1 as WNHNN and CDR2 as SYGVQD (reference sequence). CDR3 bases: TGCGCCAGCAGTGAGTCTTGGGGAGAGCAGTACTTC. This codes for CASSESWGEQYF.

In its sample, this clonotype was seen a few times. V and J are TRBV5-6 and TRBJ1-2; D call uncertain. In germline, CDR1 is SGHDT, CDR2 YYEEEE. V was pared by 1 base and J by 8 bases, with 15 bases between. The CDR3 covers 14 residues. CDR3 in DNA: TGTGCCAGCAGCTTGCTCGGCGTACCGCGGGGCTACACCTTC. The encoded protein is CASSLLGVPRGYTF.

J is TRBJ2-3 and V is TRBV10-3; 7 positions agree with TRBD1. After removal of 5 bases from V and 2 bases from J, the junction contained 7 bases not matched to a gene. The CDR3 covers 15 residues. CDR1 and CDR2 (germline): ENHRY, SYGVKD. This chain's CDR3 is CAISIRDSFTDTQYF. Written as DNA, the CDR3 is TGTGCCATCAGTATAAGGGACAGCTTCACAGATACGCAGTATTTT.

This clonotype has a handful of counts. The CDR3 region has the DNA TGTGCCAGCAGCGTTTGGGGAAGCTCCTACAATGAGCAGTTCTTC. Its protein is CASSVWGSSYNEQFF. The rearrangement uses TRBV9 and TRBJ2-1; no reliable D call. The CDR3 consists of 15 residues. Germline CDR1 reads SGDLS; CDR2 reads YYNGEE. V was cut by 2 bases and J by 0 bases, with 9 bases left in between.

As to this clonotype: Compared with germline, one end of the junction differs, possibly owing to a read error. The V call is TRBV5-6, the J call TRBJ1-2; D is uncertain. The CDR3 is made up of 13 amino acids. The V gene's germline CDR1 is SGHDT and CDR2 YYEEEE. The CDR3 sequence is CASSSARREGRAF. For the CDR3, the DNA is TGTGCCAGCAGCTCCGCTCGGCGGGAGGGAAGAGCTTTC.

This clonotype has more than one count but fewer than ten. The chain links TRBV5-5 to TRBJ2-7; D not resolved. From germline, CDR1 is SGHKS and CDR2 YYEKEE (reference sequence). This CDR3 is 13 amino acids long. Deletions cut 4 bases from V and 3 bases from J, with 11 bases between. The CDR3 DNA reads as TGTGCCAGCAGCCTGGCCGTGGACTACGAGCAGTACGTC. It translates to CASSLAVDYEQYV.

This clonotype was recorded at least ten times. The chain carries TRBV7-8 and TRBJ2-3; TRBD2 aligns across 10 bases. The germline gives CDR1 SGHVS, CDR2 FQNEAQ. This CDR3 region has 15 residues. V dropped 4 bases and J dropped 3; count of bases not matched to a gene: 4. The CDR3 sequence is CASSSQRGGTDTQYF. CDR3 nucleotide sequence: TGTGCCAGCAGCTCCCAGCGGGGGGGAACAGATACGCAGTATTTT.

The gene calls are TRBV6-6 and TRBJ2-7; 7 nucleotides align to TRBD2. The CDR3 consists of 15 residues. The V segment lost 0 bases and the J segment 7 bases; nucleotides outside the gene matches: 9. Germline-derived CDR1 and CDR2 are MNHNY and SVGAGI (reference sequence). The CDR3 spells CASSYSREGPGEQYV. In DNA, the CDR3 is TGTGCCAGCAGTTACTCAAGGGAGGGACCGGGAGAGCAGTACGTC.